This T cell receptor (beta chain) originates from a study of shared clonotypes between healthy human individuals. The V gene's germline CDR1 is MNHEY and CDR2 SMNVEV (reference sequence). V was pared by 11 bases and J by 2 bases, with 1 base between. The CDR3 runs to 9 residues. The authors distributed each subset's genomic DNA evenly over several immunoSEQ plates. For sorted subsets, 150 to 200 ng DNA per replicate equaled about 30,000 T cell genomes. Clones were read by immunoSEQ multiplex PCR, and TCRdb kept only the in-frame ones, dropping some. Of hundreds of thousands of clones in the sample, roughly 96% were seen once. General study results and limits: Several donors held about 5% of naive CD4 clonotypes in common. When compared with the clonotypes that were shared by all four sorted-subset donors, the non-shared clonotypes turned out to have lower generation probabilities.

Details on this clone: Antigen specificity is unknown.

Selected positively for CCR7 and CD45RO-negative, naive CD8 cells excluded terminally differentiated effector memory CD45RA+ cells. This clonotype originated in a woman between 25 and 40 years old in good health. V usage is TRBV27 and J usage is TRBJ1-5; no clear D gene. Specimen: naive CD8+ T cells sorted from blood. CDR3 amino acids: CACNQPQHF. The CDR3 DNA sequence: TGTGCCTGCAATCAGCCCCAGCATTTT.